This entry lists 15 T cell receptor beta chains sequenced from one sample in a study of CD8 T cells in ankylosing spondylitis (TCRdb year 2017). The library was obtained by 5' RACE. TCRdb shows the sequencer as Illumina HiSeq 2500. TCRdb took the public reads, trimmed them with fastp at Q25, ran MiXCR for clone calling and kept in-frame beta chains. Records with the same CDR3 protein are collapsed into one entry carrying the most frequent genes and DNA. For this sample the table gives approximately 350,000 distinct CDR3 sequences, of which approximately 15% were detected only once. The ten largest clones take up around 0.99% of the sample. Specimen: blood, either unsorted or a sorted T cell fraction (not recorded which). These receptors all come from a male donor with ankylosing spondylitis or in good health (not recorded which).

This chain uses TRBV7-9 with TRBJ1-4; a possible D gene is TRBD1 (5 bases). Trimming shortened V by 5 bases and J by 5 bases, and 15 bases separated the two germline ends. Germline values: CDR1 SEHNR, CDR2 FQNEAQ (reference sequence). This CDR3 comprises 15 residues. The CDR3 region is CASSAGTARNEKLFF. For the CDR3, the DNA is TGTGCCAGCAGCGCAGGGACCGCTCGCAATGAAAAACTGTTTTTT.

CDR3 loop: CASSPDSPTDTQYF. In DNA form, the CDR3 reads TGTGCCAGCAGTCCGGACAGCCCCACAGATACGCAGTATTTT. This chain joins TRBV2 and TRBJ2-3; D is possibly TRBD1 (6 bases). The germline V and J ends were trimmed by 5 bases and 2 bases, with 11 bases remaining between them. Germline values: CDR1 SNHLY, CDR2 FYNNEI. This CDR3 contains 14 residues.

A few counts support this clonotype. The chain is built from TRBV5-1 and TRBJ2-1, with 13 bases fitting TRBD2. Germline CDR1 reads SGHRS; CDR2 reads YFSETQ. The V segment lost 2 bases and the J segment 9 bases; nucleotides outside the gene matches: 5. CDR3 length equals 15 residues. The CDR3 bases are TGCGCCAGCAGCTTCGGACTAGCGGGGGAGGGTGAGCAGTTCTTC. Translating it yields CASSFGLAGEGEQFF.

This clonotype occurred a few times. V and J are TRBV20-1 and TRBJ2-7, with D perhaps TRBD1 (7 bases). Trimming removed 1 base from V and 13 bases from J, with 23 bases in between. The CDR3 spans 14 residues. Germline lookup yields CDR1 DFQATT and CDR2 SNEGSKA (reference sequence). CDR3 nucleotides: TGCAGTGCTAGAGTAATTGGGACAGCTGGCGGGGTCTACTTC. It codes for CSARVIGTAGGVYF.

This clonotype was detected only a few times. The rearrangement links TRBV19 to TRBJ2-7; 10 nucleotides line up with TRBD2. This CDR3 comprises 15 residues. Germline loops: CDR1 LNHDA, CDR2 SQIVND (reference sequence). Losses at the gene ends were 5 bases for V and 1 base for J; bases not matched to a gene: 5. CDR3 amino acids: CASSVLAGDSYEQYF. CDR3 bases: TGTGCCAGTAGTGTCCTAGCGGGGGATTCCTACGAGCAGTACTTC.

This clonotype appeared a few times. This chain links TRBV20-1 with TRBJ2-3; 10 nucleotides line up with TRBD2. V lost 0 bases to trimming and J lost 4 bases; unmatched junction nucleotides: 13. CDR3 length: 18 amino acids. Germline values: CDR1 DFQATT, CDR2 SNEGSKA (reference sequence). This CDR3 is CSARDLLAGAKGADTQYF. Here the CDR3 DNA reads TGCAGTGCTAGAGATCTGCTAGCGGGGGCCAAAGGGGCAGATACGCAGTATTTT.

This clonotype has more than one count but fewer than ten. This chain links TRBV20-1 with TRBJ2-3; the D is unclear. This CDR3 comprises 15 residues. Germline-derived CDR1 and CDR2 are DFQATT and SNEGSKA (reference sequence). Between the trimmed V and J ends, which lost 6 bases and 2 bases, there was a span of 18 bases. The CDR3 reads CSARVEGGITDTQYF. The CDR3 DNA follows: TGCAGTGCCCGAGTAGAAGGCGGAATCACAGATACGCAGTATTTT.

The CDR3 region is CASTPSAGGGELFF. The DNA for the CDR3 is TGCGCCAGCACCCCCTCGGCGGGGGGCGGGGAGCTGTTTTTT. The chain links TRBV5-1 to TRBJ2-2; TRBD2 agrees at 8 bases. CDR1 and CDR2 from the germline V gene are SGHRS and YFSETQ. CDR3 length equals 14 residues. The ends lost 6 bases at V and 7 bases at J; junction bases unmatched: 8.

This clonotype was seen more than once but under ten times. The V and J genes are TRBV6-5 and TRBJ2-7; weak D call: TRBD1 (6 bases). V lost 5 bases to trimming and J lost 4 bases, with 9 bases between them. CDR3 size: 12 residues. Per the germline V gene, CDR1 is MNHEY and CDR2 is SVGAGI. CDR3 nucleotide sequence: TGTGCCAGCAGTAACAGGGTGTACGAGCAGTACTTC. Its translation is CASSNRVYEQYF.

DNA for the CDR3: TGTGCCAGCAGCCACAACCTTAAAACTAGTAACTACGAGCAGTACTTC. Translation gives CASSHNLKTSNYEQYF. This chain links TRBV3-1 with TRBJ2-7, with D perhaps matching TRBD2 (5 bases). Germline lookup yields CDR1 LGHDT and CDR2 YNNKEL (reference sequence). The CDR3 extends over 16 amino acids. The V end lost 3 bases, the J end lost 3 bases, and 18 bases lay between the germline ends.

The table lists this clonotype with many counts. The chain uses TRBV4-1 and TRBJ1-2; no definite D call. Germline CDR1 and CDR2: MGHRA and YSYEKL. V lost 1 base, J lost 4 bases, and 10 bases lay in between. The CDR3 is made up of 14 amino acids. In DNA, the CDR3 is TGCGCCAGCAGCCAAGGGTCAGGCTTCTATGGCTACACCTTC. It specifies CASSQGSGFYGYTF.

This clonotype was picked up a small number of times. The chain is built from TRBV3-1 and TRBJ1-1; no definite D call. The germline V gene encodes CDR1 LGHDT and CDR2 YNNKEL (reference sequence). The germline V and J ends were trimmed by 0 bases and 2 bases, with 4 bases remaining between them. CDR3 length: 13 amino acids. In DNA form, the CDR3 reads TGTGCCAGCAGCCAAGAGGTTAACACTGAAGCTTTCTTT. Its translation is CASSQEVNTEAFF. The entire variable domain, with the rest obtained from reference TRBV3-1 and TRBJ1-1, is as follows: DTAVSQTPKYLVTQMGNDKSIKCEQNLGHDTMYWYKQDSKKFLKIMFSYNNKELIINETVPNRFSPKSPDKAHLNLHINSLELGDSAVYFCASSQEVNTEAFFGQGTRLTVV.

This rearrangement joins TRBV7-2 to TRBJ2-7; 7 bases align to TRBD1. Germline V CDR1 and CDR2: SGHTA, FQGNSA. The CDR3 runs to 13 residues. Losses at the gene ends were 5 bases for V and 9 bases for J; bases not matched to a gene: 10. The CDR3: CASSPWTGSRQYF. The CDR3 DNA follows: TGTGCCAGCAGCCCCTGGACAGGTTCGCGGCAGTACTTC.

The V call is TRBV7-2, the J call TRBJ1-6, with a tentative D call TRBD1 (5 bases). The ends were cut back, 1 base at V and 8 bases at J, with 15 bases in the middle. In germline, CDR1 is SGHTA, CDR2 FQGNSA. The CDR3 sequence is 16 residues long. The CDR3 protein is CASSLVGGVEDSPLHF. In nucleotides, the CDR3 is TGTGCCAGCAGCTTAGTGGGAGGGGTAGAGGATTCACCCCTCCACTTT. Full variable domain (rest looked up from reference TRBV7-2 and TRBJ1-6): GAGVSQSPSNKVTEKGKDVELRCDPISGHTALYWYRQSLGQGLEFLIYFQGNSAPDKSGLPSDRFSAERTGGSVSTLTIQRTQQEDSAVYLCASSLVGGVEDSPLHFGNGTRLTVT.

This clonotype showed up many times. The V gene is TRBV4-1, the J gene TRBJ1-2; the D is unclear. Germline assignment: CDR1 MGHRA and CDR2 YSYEKL. This CDR3 has 13 residues. Between the trimmed V and J ends, which lost 2 bases and 2 bases, there was a span of 6 bases. CDR3 amino acids: CASSQLPNYGYTF. The CDR3 bases are TGCGCCAGCAGCCAACTACCGAACTATGGCTACACCTTC.